This T cell receptor beta chain comes out of a study of regulatory T cells in long-lasting Graves disease. Through Arm-PCR of CDR3 regions and iRepertoire HTBI primers, TCR beta libraries were built. MiXCR, applied by TCRdb to the multiplex PCR reads, yields one record per CDR3 protein. The data hold approximately 480,000 distinct CDR3 sequences, with 15% to 20% observed a single time. Trimming took off 2 bases at V and 3 bases at J, with 14 bases between the two ends. This CDR3 is built from 15 residues. This clonotype has ten or more counts. The time point is: newly diagnosed GD, antithyroid drugs for less than 3 months. PBMC-derived RNA was used for the TCR library. EDTA tubes received about 9.6 milliliters of drawn peripheral blood. The data also belong to a second study, concerning T cells in Graves' hyperthyroidism and ophthalmopathy.

This sequence was found in a man aged 40-49 years with Graves disease. The gene calls are TRBV12-3 or TRBV12-4 and TRBJ2-7, with D uncertain. The sample here was peripheral blood mononuclear cells (PBMCs), taken at new diagnosis, from a patient treated with antithyroid drugs. The chain's CDR3 is CASSLQAGSGYEQYF. CDR3 DNA sequence: TGTGCCAGCAGTTTACAGGCTGGGTCAGGCTACGAGCAGTACTTC.